These 25 T cell receptor beta chains share one sample of origin, sequenced in a study of T cell repertoires in aging, cancer and after chemotherapy. The template was genomic DNA from peripheral blood, not RNA. Multiplex touch-down PCR with TRB-A/B primers amplified rearranged V-D-J TRB sequences. TCRdb processed the multiplex PCR reads anew with MiXCR; each CDR3 protein has one entry. The table lists approximately 7,000 distinct CDR3 sequences, approximately 31% of them singletons. Sequencing input: blood. These receptors were taken from a human donor with a blood cancer.

This clonotype was seen once. A junction end diverges from the germline sequence, so it may reflect a read error. The chain links TRBV4-2 to TRBJ2-7; 8 nucleotides match TRBD1. Germline-derived CDR1 and CDR2 are LGHNA and YNFKEQ. The CDR3 runs 15 residues. The CDR3 sequence: CASSQGSGGWYEQYF. Here the CDR3 DNA reads TGCGCCAGCAGCCAGGGGTCAGGGGGCTGGTACGAGCAGTACTTC.

On this clonotype itself: One end of the junction is discordant with germline, which a read error may explain. This chain joins TRBV19 and TRBJ1-2, with D hard to call. This CDR3 has 15 residues. Germline lookup yields CDR1 LNHDA and CDR2 SQIVND (reference sequence). Written as DNA, the CDR3 is TGTGCCAGTGGTATCCCCCAGCGTGCAGGCCATGGCTACACCTTC. Amino acids: CASGIPQRAGHGYTF.

This clonotype is classed as medium-sized. The chain is built from TRBV6-5 and TRBJ2-5, with a tentative D call TRBD1 (6 bases). Germline CDR1 MNHEY, CDR2 SVGAGI. Trimming removed 6 bases from V and 4 bases from J, with 18 bases in between. The CDR3 runs 15 residues. CDR3 coding DNA: TGTGCCAGCAGGAGCGCGACAGGTCACGGAGAGACCCAGTACTTC. This gives the protein CASRSATGHGETQYF.

This clonotype was seen only a few times. The J gene is TRBJ1-1, the V gene TRBV5-5; no clear D gene. Germline assignment: CDR1 SGHKS and CDR2 YYEKEE (reference sequence). The V and J ends lost 1 base and 3 bases respectively, with 10 bases between them. The CDR3 consists of 14 residues. In DNA form, the CDR3 reads TGTGCCAGCAGCTTGTCCCCTCGGGACACTGAAGCTTTCTTT. This encodes CASSLSPRDTEAFF. The full variable domain, its missing parts supplied by reference TRBV5-5 and TRBJ1-1, is DAGVTQSPTHLIKTRGQQVTLRCSPISGHKSVSWYQQVLGQGPQFIFQYYEKEERGRGNFPDRFSARQFPNYSSELNVNALLLGDSALYLCASSLSPRDTEAFFGQGTRLTVV.

V gene TRBV10-2 combines with J gene TRBJ2-5; 11 bases are a match to TRBD1. V was pared by 4 bases and J by 3 bases, with 4 bases of the junction left unmatched. CDR1 is WSHSY and CDR2 is SAAADI in the germline V gene. The CDR3 is made up of 15 amino acids. The CDR3 DNA is TGCGCCAGCAGTGGAAGGACAGGGGGCAAAGAGACCCAGTACTTC. Protein: CASSGRTGGKETQYF.

This rearrangement joins TRBV10-3 to TRBJ2-3; 8 bases are shared with TRBD1. The germline V gene encodes CDR1 ENHRY and CDR2 SYGVKD. V shed 6 bases, J shed 0 bases, and the junction held 11 bases outside the gene matches. The CDR3 sequence is 17 residues long. The CDR3 region is CAISRSQGQGSTDTQYF. CDR3 bases: TGTGCCATCAGCCGCTCCCAAGGACAGGGTAGCACAGATACGCAGTATTTT.

The chain recombines TRBV12-3 or TRBV12-4 with TRBJ1-1; unclear D gene. The CDR3 sequence is 17 residues long. V lost 6 bases and J lost 7, with 27 bases in between. The CDR3 nucleotides are TGTGCCAGCAGAAGCCACGGGGTGGGGAGATCCAAGGGTGAAGCTTTCTTT. Its protein is CASRSHGVGRSKGEAFF.

The chain has TRBV4-3 and TRBJ1-2, with 8 bases matching TRBD1. V lost 6 bases and J lost 9; bases outside the gene matches: 15. Germline loops: CDR1 LGHNA, CDR2 YSLEER. This CDR3 spans 15 amino acids. DNA for the CDR3: TGCGCCAGCAGATTTGGACAGGGAGCCTCTATGCGCTACACCTTC. Translating it yields CASRFGQGASMRYTF.

In its sample, this clonotype was seen once. J is TRBJ2-1 and V is TRBV19, with D perhaps matching TRBD1 (6 bases). The V gene's germline CDR1 is LNHDA and CDR2 SQIVND (reference sequence). Between the trimmed V and J ends, which lost 9 bases and 5 bases, there was a span of 14 bases. The CDR3 spans 13 residues. The CDR3 coding sequence is TGTGCCAGCAGGACAGCCGGCGACAATGAGCAGTTCTTC. Amino acid sequence: CASRTAGDNEQFF.

The chain recombines TRBV14 with TRBJ1-4, with 8 bases matching TRBD1. The CDR3 has 13 residues. J gave up 10 bases and V 4 bases, and 5 bases lay outside the gene matches. The germline V gene has CDR1 SGHDN and CDR2 FVKESK. The CDR3 region has the DNA TGTGCCAGCAGCCTAGGGACAGGAGGAAAACTGTTTTTT. It is translated as CASSLGTGGKLFF.

This clonotype was picked up one time. J is TRBJ2-5 and V is TRBV6-2 or TRBV6-3, with TRBD1 matching over 9 bases. This CDR3 region has 14 residues. V was clipped by 6 bases and J by 2 bases; unmatched bases: 4. In germline, CDR1 is MNHEY, CDR2 SVGEGT. CDR3: CASRADRGQETQYF. The DNA for the CDR3 is TGTGCCAGCAGAGCGGACAGGGGACAAGAGACCCAGTACTTC.

J is TRBJ2-5 and V is TRBV20-1, with 8 bases that match TRBD1. With 1 base clipped from V and 0 bases from J, the junction kept 4 bases outside the gene matches. The CDR3 consists of 15 residues. The germline CDR1 and CDR2 sequences are DFQATT and SNEGSKA (reference sequence). CDR3 bases: TGCAGTGCTAGAGCCTCGGACAGGGACCAAGAGACCCAGTACTTC. It yields the protein CSARASDRDQETQYF.

This clonotype was observed a handful of times. V gene TRBV18 combines with J gene TRBJ1-2; no definite D call. V dropped 4 bases and J dropped 8 bases, with 11 bases sitting between them. This CDR3 spans 12 amino acids. Germline V gene data show CDR1 as KGHSH and CDR2 as LQKENI. The CDR3 sequence: CASSHGLGGYTF. For the CDR3, the DNA is TGTGCCAGCTCACACGGCCTTGGGGGCTACACCTTC.

This chain links TRBV12-3 or TRBV12-4 with TRBJ2-3, with TRBD2 matching 9 bases. Trimming cost V 5 bases and J 6 bases; bases outside gene matches: 6. This CDR3 spans 14 amino acids. The CDR3 here is CASSVLAGPDTQYF. The DNA for the CDR3 is TGTGCCAGCAGTGTGCTAGCGGGGCCGGATACGCAGTATTTT.

The chain joins TRBV29-1 to TRBJ1-1; D unclear. The CDR3 runs to 11 residues. Per germline, CDR1 SQVTM and CDR2 ANQGSEA. Trimming removed 7 bases from V and 8 bases from J, with 14 bases in between. The CDR3 sequence: CSASIGPEAFF. CDR3 nucleotide sequence: TGCAGCGCCTCAATTGGCCCCGAAGCTTTCTTT.

V and J are TRBV19 and TRBJ2-2; 16 bases fit TRBD2. V lost 5 bases to trimming and J lost 3 bases; unmatched junction nucleotides: 18. The CDR3 sequence is 22 residues long. The germline gives CDR1 LNHDA, CDR2 SQIVND (reference sequence). CDR3 nucleotides: TGTGCCAGTAGTTTGGGGGCCGGGACTAGCGGGGGGGCCGAGTGGGACACCGGGGAGCTGTTTTTT. Translated: CASSLGAGTSGGAEWDTGELFF.

The chain couples TRBV14 to TRBJ1-2; 8 nucleotides line up with TRBD1. V lost 2 bases to trimming and J lost 4 bases; unmatched junction nucleotides: 3. The germline gives CDR1 SGHDN, CDR2 FVKESK. The length of the CDR3 is 14 residues. The CDR3 is CASSQRTGSYGYTF. CDR3 coding DNA: TGTGCCAGCAGCCAACGGACAGGGAGCTATGGCTACACCTTC.

The chain combines TRBV11-3 with TRBJ1-1, with 8 bases fitting TRBD1. The germline V gene encodes CDR1 SGHNT and CDR2 YENEEA. V was clipped by 5 bases and J by 0 bases; unmatched bases: 11. CDR3 length: 17 amino acids. The DNA of the CDR3 is TGTGCCAGCAGCCAAGATCCCCAGGGGGCTATGAACACTGAAGCTTTCTTT. Its protein is CASSQDPQGAMNTEAFF.

As regards this clonotype: Mismatch with germline at one junction end may stem from a read error. The chain employs TRBV5-6 and TRBJ1-6, with 8 nucleotides matching TRBD1. CDR3 length: 14 residues. Germline CDR1 reads SGHDT; CDR2 reads YYEEEE. The DNA for the CDR3 is TGTGCCAGCAACTTGGGGGGACAGGCTTCACCCCTCCACTTT. Its protein is CASNLGGQASPLHF.

This clonotype was detected only a few times. The V and J genes are TRBV5-5 and TRBJ2-5, with a weak D call TRBD1 (5 bases). Between the trimmed V and J ends, which lost 0 bases and 4 bases, there was a span of 16 bases. The CDR3 is 16 residues long. Per the germline V gene, CDR1 is SGHKS and CDR2 is YYEKEE (reference sequence). This CDR3 is CASSLGRGNMGETQYF. CDR3 nucleotide sequence: TGTGCCAGCAGCTTGGGAAGGGGCAACATGGGAGAGACCCAGTACTTC.

The chain couples TRBV27 to TRBJ1-2, with D perhaps matching TRBD1 (6 bases). Trimming left V 5 bases short and J 4 bases short, with 14 bases between. CDR1 MNHEY and CDR2 SMNVEV come from the germline V gene (reference sequence). The CDR3 consists of 14 residues. Written as DNA, the CDR3 is TGTGCCAGCAGTGGGCAGGGGTCCCTCTATGGCTACACCTTC. Translating it yields CASSGQGSLYGYTF.

This chain connects TRBV27 to TRBJ1-3, with 7 bases identical to TRBD1. Germline CDR1 and CDR2: MNHEY and SMNVEV (reference sequence). There are 14 residues in the CDR3. With 4 bases clipped from V and 9 bases from J, the junction kept 9 bases outside the gene matches. CDR3 coding DNA: TGTGCCAGCAGTTCGTGGGACAGAGCGGGCACCATATATTTT. Translating gives CASSSWDRAGTIYF.

The J gene is TRBJ1-2, the V gene TRBV20-1; 10 positions match TRBD1. Germline lookup yields CDR1 DFQATT and CDR2 SNEGSKA (reference sequence). The CDR3 extends over 14 amino acids. V lost 3 bases, J lost 6 bases, and 7 bases stayed unmatched. This CDR3 reads CSASVDRGIHGYTF. The CDR3 bases are TGCAGTGCTAGTGTGGACAGGGGGATCCATGGCTACACCTTC.

This clonotype was recorded a few times. This sequence joins TRBV6-6 and TRBJ2-6; 12 nucleotides align to TRBD2. With 5 bases clipped from V and 0 bases from J, the junction kept 11 bases outside the gene matches. Germline V gene lookup returns CDR1 MNHNY and CDR2 SVGAGI (reference sequence). The CDR3 runs 20 residues. The CDR3 nucleotides read TGTGCCAGCAGTCCCTCGACTAGCGGGGGCGCTCCCTCTGGGGCCAACGTCCTGACTTTC. Its translation is CASSPSTSGGAPSGANVLTF.

In its sample, this clonotype is medium-sized. At one end the junction does not follow the germline gene, possibly because of a read error. The chain joins TRBV30 to TRBJ1-2; TRBD1 matches at 7 bases. Germline-derived CDR1 and CDR2 are GTSNPN and SVGIG (reference sequence). This CDR3 contains 13 residues. The CDR3 DNA sequence: TGTGCCTGGCGGACAGGAGCTAAATATGGCTACACCTTC. This translates into CAWRTGAKYGYTF.